This TCR beta chain is from a study of shared clonotypes between healthy human individuals. Background on the study: CD4 naive and memory got three plates each, CD8 naive two, CD8 memory one.

As concerns this clone: One end of the junction is discordant with germline, which a read error may explain. The sample contains more than one DNA sequence encoding this CDR3.

Germline CDR1 and CDR2: MNHEY and SVGAGI. This CDR3 has 14 amino acids. Authors' processing steps: From ImmunoSEQ came sequences covering only the junction and carrying no quality scores, so filtering differed. Data came from immunoSEQ multiplex PCR; TCRdb stores just in-frame clones and leaves some out. V and J calls and clone size are given by that table; D and trimming were obtained from the DNA. Altogether roughly 2.6 million clones are present, 90% to 95% being singletons, with the ten largest covering over 0.12%. Sequencing was done on a sample of naive CD4+ T cells sorted from blood. Indicated subset: CD45RA+ positively selected. This sequence originates from a man between 18 and 35 years old in good health. This chain uses TRBV6-5 with TRBJ2-7; TRBD1 matches 7 bases. Written as DNA, the CDR3 is TGTGCCAGCAGGAGGGGACAGTTATCCTACGAGCAGTACTTT. This codes for CASRRGQLSYEQYF.